Below are 26 T cell receptor beta chains sequenced from a single sample in a study of T cell responses to AZD1222 COVID-19 vaccine. Clones were sequenced by immunoSEQ multiplex PCR, and TCRdb holds only the in-frame ones, with some missing. Of about 180,000 clones in the sample, over 80% were seen once. The specimen was peripheral blood, collected 28 days after the second dose of the MenACWY control vaccine. Receptors originate from an adult who received the MenACWY meningococcal vaccine as a control.

This chain uses TRBV5-1 with TRBJ2-3; 11 bases fit TRBD2. Germline values: CDR1 SGHRS, CDR2 YFSETQ. The trim removed 4 bases at V and 2 bases at J, leaving 6 bases unmatched. The CDR3 has 16 amino acids. The chain's CDR3 is CASSVGLAEFTDTQYF. CDR3 DNA sequence: TGCGCCAGCAGCGTGGGACTAGCGGAATTCACAGATACGCAGTATTTT.

The DNA for the CDR3 is TGTGCCAGCATAATACAGGGGGGCGAGACCCAGTACTTC. It encodes CASIIQGGETQYF. The chain has TRBV2 and TRBJ2-5; 8 bases line up with TRBD1. This CDR3 has 13 amino acids. V lost 7 bases and J lost 5; bases outside the gene matches: 6. CDR1 is SNHLY and CDR2 is FYNNEI in the germline V gene.

This clone was found a few times. The CDR3 bases are TGTGCCAGCAGCCCTAGCGGGACCTCCTACGAGCAGTACTTC. Translating gives CASSPSGTSYEQYF. V and J are TRBV7-8 and TRBJ2-7, with 9 nucleotides matching TRBD2. V trimming: 5 bases; J trimming: 0 bases; junction bases outside the gene matches: 2. Germline assignment: CDR1 SGHVS and CDR2 FQNEAQ. The CDR3 is made up of 14 amino acids.

This chain connects TRBV18 to TRBJ1-1; no reliable D call. This CDR3 is built from 14 residues. CDR1 and CDR2 (germline): KGHSH, LQKENI. Trimming took 4 bases from V and 4 from J, leaving 13 bases between them. DNA for the CDR3: TGTGCCAGCTCACGTGGATGGGGAGCCACTGAAGCTTTCTTT. As protein: CASSRGWGATEAFF.

The chain recombines TRBV6-5 with TRBJ2-7, with D possibly being TRBD1 or TRBD2 (6 bases each). Germline V gene sequence: CDR1 MNHEY, CDR2 SVGAGI. V was trimmed by 9 bases and J by 6 bases, leaving 12 bases between them. This CDR3 is built from 11 residues. CDR3 sequence (DNA): TGTGCCAGTGTTGGAGGGGGCGAGCAGTACTTC. Its translation is CASVGGGEQYF.

V is TRBV11-1 and J is TRBJ1-6; 10 bases fit TRBD1. This CDR3 is 14 amino acids long. Germline V gene data show CDR1 as SGHAT and CDR2 as FQDESV (reference sequence). V shed 2 bases, J shed 10 bases, and the junction held 2 bases outside the gene matches. For the CDR3, the DNA is TGTGCCAGCAGCTTAACGGACAGGGGGTCACCCCTCCACTTT. It encodes CASSLTDRGSPLHF.

The gene calls are TRBV15 and TRBJ2-6, with TRBD1 identical over 7 bases. CDR1 is LNHNV, CDR2 YYDKDF, per germline (reference sequence). The J segment lost 0 bases and the V segment lost 8 bases, leaving 10 bases of the junction unmatched. This CDR3 comprises 17 residues. CDR3 amino acids: CATDGRGTSSGANVLTF. The CDR3 nucleotides read TGTGCCACCGACGGCAGGGGGACCTCCTCTGGGGCCAACGTCCTGACTTTC.

This chain links TRBV19 with TRBJ1-2; D is perhaps TRBD1 (5 bases). V shed 5 bases and J shed 4 bases, with 14 bases lying between them. This CDR3 has 14 amino acids. Per the germline V gene, CDR1 is LNHDA and CDR2 is SQIVND (reference sequence). This chain's CDR3 is CASSGDSGAYGYTF. The CDR3 region has the DNA TGTGCCAGTAGTGGGGACTCAGGAGCCTATGGCTACACCTTC.

This clone was picked up a small number of times. The chain has TRBV6-5 and TRBJ2-1, with a possible D match to TRBD2 (6 bases). Trimming cost V 6 bases and J 4 bases, with 10 bases left between them. Germline CDR1 is MNHEY and CDR2 is SVGAGI. This CDR3 has 13 amino acids. CDR3 in DNA: TGTGCCAGCAGGCTGACTAGTTACAATGAGCAGTTCTTC. It specifies CASRLTSYNEQFF.

The chain combines TRBV6-5 with TRBJ1-2; tentative D call: TRBD1 (5 bases). Trimming removed 2 bases at V and 7 bases at J, with 11 bases between. Per the germline V gene, CDR1 is MNHEY and CDR2 is SVGAGI. This CDR3 region has 13 residues. For the CDR3, the DNA is TGTGCCAGCAGTTACGGGGCACCGGGTGGCTACACCTTC. Residues: CASSYGAPGGYTF.

The DNA of the CDR3 is TGTGCCAGTAGTGCCCTCAACAGGGACTCGGGAAACACCATATATTTT. Translating gives CASSALNRDSGNTIYF. This chain connects TRBV19 to TRBJ1-3, with a weak D call TRBD1 (6 bases). Looked up from germline, CDR1 is LNHDA and CDR2 is SQIVND (reference sequence). The CDR3 spans 16 residues. Trimming stripped 5 bases from V and 4 bases from J, with 18 bases between.

The chain employs TRBV5-6 and TRBJ1-2; D may be TRBD1 (6 bases). The CDR3 runs to 15 residues. V lost 4 bases and J lost 7, with 20 bases in between. CDR1 SGHDT and CDR2 YYEEEE come from the germline V gene. The CDR3 loop is CASSAGTSTPSGYTF. CDR3 nucleotides: TGTGCCAGCAGCGCCGGGACATCCACCCCAAGTGGCTACACCTTC. Filled out from reference TRBV5-6 and TRBJ1-2, the complete variable domain reads DAGVTQSPTHLIKTRGQQVTLRCSPKSGHDTVSWYQQALGQGPQFIFQYYEEEERQRGNFPDRFSGHQFPNYSSELNVNALLLGDSALYLCASSAGTSTPSGYTFGSGTRLTVV.

The rearrangement links TRBV19 to TRBJ1-6, with D perhaps matching TRBD1 (6 bases). Germline CDR1 and CDR2: LNHDA and SQIVND (reference sequence). The CDR3 totals 19 residues. V lost 4 bases and J lost 0, with 19 bases in between. CDR3 bases: TGTGCCAGTAGTACTTCACAGAGGGGGACGAGCTCCTATAATTCACCCCTCCACTTT. Protein: CASSTSQRGTSSYNSPLHF.

This clone has just one count. This chain uses TRBV7-2 with TRBJ1-1; D is uncertain. The germline V gene encodes CDR1 SGHTA and CDR2 FQGNSA. The CDR3 contains 12 residues. Trimming pared 5 bases from V and 6 bases from J, leaving 10 bases between. The CDR3, as DNA: TGTGCCAGCAGCCCGCCTGGGCCTGAAGCTTTCTTT. Translating it yields CASSPPGPEAFF.

This chain links TRBV18 with TRBJ2-7, with a possible D match to TRBD1 (5 bases). Trimming removed 3 bases at V and 2 bases at J, with 20 bases between. The CDR3 length is 17 residues. Germline V gives CDR1 KGHSH, CDR2 LQKENI. CDR3 coding DNA: TGTGCCAGCTCACCTCTTGAAAGGGGCCCTCCCCCCTACGAGCAGTACTTC. Translating it yields CASSPLERGPPPYEQYF. Using reference TRBV18 and TRBJ2-7 for the parts outside the CDR3, the full variable domain is NAGVMQNPRHLVRRRGQEARLRCSPMKGHSHVYWYRQLPEEGLKFMVYLQKENIIDESGMPKERFSAEFPKEGPSILRIQQVVRGDSAAYFCASSPLERGPPPYEQYFGPGTRLTVT.

J is TRBJ1-5 and V is TRBV7-8; D is unclear. CDR3 length: 14 residues. V shed 3 bases and J shed 2 bases, with 8 bases lying between them. Germline CDR1 reads SGHVS; CDR2 reads FQNEAQ. This CDR3 is CASSLTSGNQPQHF. In DNA form, the CDR3 reads TGTGCCAGCAGCTTGACTTCGGGCAATCAGCCCCAGCATTTT. The full variable domain, with the rest looked up from reference TRBV7-8 and TRBJ1-5, is GAGVSQSPRYKVAKRGQDVALRCDPISGHVSLFWYQQALGQGPEFLTYFQNEAQLDKSGLPSDRFFAERPEGSVSTLKIQRTQQEDSAVYLCASSLTSGNQPQHFGDGTRLSIL.

The J gene is TRBJ1-3, the V gene TRBV18, with D hard to call. V was trimmed by 6 bases and J by 1 base, leaving 13 bases between them. CDR3 length: 15 amino acids. Per the germline V gene, CDR1 is KGHSH and CDR2 is LQKENI. The CDR3 loop reads CASSPYTPSGNTIYF. Written as DNA, the CDR3 is TGTGCCAGCTCCCCCTACACACCTTCTGGAAACACCATATATTTT.

CDR3 sequence: CASSFTESHEKLFF. The CDR3 DNA sequence: TGTGCCAGCAGCTTTACCGAGAGTCATGAAAAACTGTTTTTT. The chain couples TRBV5-4 to TRBJ1-4, with no clear D. The germline CDR1 and CDR2 sequences are SGHNT and YYREEE (reference sequence). The CDR3 has 14 amino acids. The germline V and J ends were trimmed by 2 bases and 6 bases, with 11 bases remaining between them.

This clone was seen more than once but under ten times. The CDR3 DNA reads TGTGCCAGCAGTTTAAGGGACACTGAAGCTTTCTTT. As protein: CASSLRDTEAFF. The chain uses TRBV28 and TRBJ1-1; D is undetermined. This CDR3 comprises 12 residues. The germline gives CDR1 MDHEN, CDR2 SYDVKM. V was cut by 2 bases and J by 3 bases, with 4 bases left in between.

This clone occurred once. The chain is built from TRBV7-2 and TRBJ1-1; no definite D call. CDR1 and CDR2 from the germline V gene are SGHTA and FQGNSA. V lost 1 base, J lost 0 bases, and 9 bases lay in between. This CDR3 spans 15 amino acids. CDR3 DNA sequence: TGTGCCAGCAGCTTAGAAGGCCGGTTGAACACTGAAGCTTTCTTT. Its protein is CASSLEGRLNTEAFF.

The chain links TRBV19 to TRBJ1-1; TRBD1 might be the D (5 bases). This CDR3 comprises 13 residues. CDR1 is LNHDA and CDR2 is SQIVND in the germline V gene (reference sequence). Trimming removed 3 bases at V and 1 base at J, with 6 bases between. The CDR3: CASSMGRNTEAFF. The CDR3 DNA is TGTGCCAGTAGTATGGGACGGAACACTGAAGCTTTCTTT.

The CDR3 reads CASSEMVEDTEAFF. The CDR3 DNA is TGCGCCAGCAGTGAGATGGTGGAGGACACTGAAGCTTTCTTT. The rearrangement uses TRBV10-2 and TRBJ1-1; D not resolved. This CDR3 has 14 residues. Germline V gene sequence: CDR1 WSHSY, CDR2 SAAADI. V was pared by 2 bases and J by 3 bases, with 10 bases between.

The J gene is TRBJ1-1, the V gene TRBV5-1; no reliable D call. The germline V gene encodes CDR1 SGHRS and CDR2 YFSETQ. With 7 bases removed from V and 1 base from J, the gap between germline ends came to 11 bases. The CDR3 length is 13 residues. The CDR3 sequence: CASSDTQNTEAFF. The CDR3 nucleotides read TGCGCCAGCTCGGATACACAGAACACTGAAGCTTTCTTT.

V and J are TRBV4-1 and TRBJ2-3; D not certain. The V and J ends lost 1 base and 2 bases respectively, with 13 bases between them. The CDR3 is 16 residues long. Germline V gives CDR1 MGHRA, CDR2 YSYEKL. CDR3 in amino acids: CASSQVDMGFTDTQYF. In nucleotides, the CDR3 is TGCGCCAGCAGCCAAGTGGATATGGGCTTCACAGATACGCAGTATTTT.

The genes are TRBV19 and TRBJ2-5, with 8 nucleotides matching TRBD1. J gave up 3 bases and V 9 bases, and 9 bases lay outside the gene matches. Germline V lookup: CDR1 LNHDA, CDR2 SQIVND (reference sequence). The CDR3 is made up of 14 amino acids. CDR3 sequence reads: CASQNGQGEETQYF. The CDR3 bases are TGTGCCAGCCAGAATGGACAGGGAGAAGAGACCCAGTACTTC.

The genes are TRBV9 and TRBJ2-5; no clear D gene. Germline CDR1 SGDLS, CDR2 YYNGEE. The V and J ends lost 3 bases and 3 bases respectively, with 6 bases between them. The CDR3 is made up of 12 amino acids. The CDR3 protein is CASSGQEETQYF. The CDR3 nucleotides read TGTGCCAGCAGCGGGCAAGAAGAGACCCAGTACTTC.